Listed below are T cell receptor beta chains from one sample, sequenced in a study of identical twins. One entry per CDR3 protein results from TCRdb running MiXCR on the 5' RACE reads. The table shows hundreds of thousands of distinct CDR3 sequences, with about 7.1% occurring only once. This sample also belongs to another study, concerning yellow fever vaccine responses in identical twins.

The specimen sequenced was PBMCs. These receptors were taken from a woman aged 18-35 years in good health. The CDR3 runs from the conserved cysteine through the conserved F or W. D genes are given only for firm matches. Size values are once, few and many counts, or a class for expanded clones, and some rows have none.

14	TRBV5-6	TRBJ1-5	.	.	TGTGCCAGCAGCCGCGGGCCACTATCCCAGCCCCAGCATTTT	CASSRGPLSQPQHF
16	TRBV7-8	TRBJ2-3	few	.	TGTGCCAGCAGCTTAGGTGGGACTTTAAAAACAGATACGCAGTATTTT	CASSLGGTLKTDTQYF
16	TRBV24-1	TRBJ2-1	.	.	TGTGCCACCAGTGATGGAAGTGGGGCATCTTACAATGAGCAGTTCTTC	CATSDGSGASYNEQFF
14	TRBV28	TRBJ2-5	few	.	TGTGCCAGCAGTTTAACGAGGCCCCAAGAGACCCAGTACTTC	CASSLTRPQETQYF
15	TRBV3-1	TRBJ2-1	many	TRBD2	TGTGCCAGCAGCCCGACTAGCGGATCCGTCAATGAGCAGTTCTTC	CASSPTSGSVNEQFF
13	TRBV24-1	TRBJ1-2	.	.	TGTGCCACCAACCCGGGCCCAAACTATGGCTACACCTTC	CATNPGPNYGYTF
14	TRBV12-3/TRBV12-4	TRBJ2-7	many	.	TGTGCCAGCAGCCCGCCGGGTAACCCCCTCGAGCAGTACTTC	CASSPPGNPLEQYF
14	TRBV12-3/TRBV12-4	TRBJ1-1	few	.	TGTGCCAGCAGTGTTCGGGGTTTGATCACTGAAGCTTTCTTT	CASSVRGLITEAFF
14	TRBV7-9	TRBJ2-5	.	TRBD2	TGTGCCAGCAGCCCTCGTCGTAGCGGGGGGGCGCAGTACTTC	CASSPRRSGGAQYF
14	TRBV6-1	TRBJ1-5	few	TRBD1	TGTGCCAGCAGTCCGGGACAGGGGGTTCAGCCCCAGCATTTT	CASSPGQGVQPQHF
15	TRBV7-9	TRBJ1-5	.	.	TGTGCCAGCAGCACCCAGGGGAGCCAAAATCAGCCCCAGCATTTT	CASSTQGSQNQPQHF
16	TRBV20-1	TRBJ2-1	.	TRBD2	TGCAGCCCCAAAGGGGCTAGCGGAAGCTCCTACAATGAGCAGTTCTTC	CSPKGASGSSYNEQFF
14	TRBV12-3/TRBV12-4	TRBJ1-3	.	.	TGTGCCAGCAGTTTAGGGGGAATCGGAAACACCATATATTTT	CASSLGGIGNTIYF
12	TRBV6-1	TRBJ2-2	.	.	TGTGCCAGCAGTGAAGTCGAGTGGGAGCTGTTTTTT	CASSEVEWELFF
13	TRBV7-9	TRBJ2-7	.	TRBD1	TGTGCCAGCAGCTTATCCAGGGGGCGCGAGCAGTACTTC	CASSLSRGREQYF
15	TRBV5-1	TRBJ1-5	.	TRBD1	TGCGCCAGCAGCCCGGGACAGCTTAGCAATCAGCCCCAGCATTTT	CASSPGQLSNQPQHF
14	TRBV10-3	TRBJ2-3	few	.	TGTGCCATCAGGGACAGAGAACCTTTGGATACGCAGTATTTT	CAIRDREPLDTQYF
12	TRBV5-1	TRBJ1-1	many	.	TGCGCCAGCAGCGAATTAGGGTCTGAAGCTTTCTTT	CASSELGSEAFF
14	TRBV29-1	TRBJ2-2	few	TRBD1	TGCAGCGTGTTCCCGGGACAGGCGAACGGGGAGCTGTTTTTT	CSVFPGQANGELFF
16	TRBV7-8	TRBJ2-4	.	.	TGTGCCAGCAGCTTAGCCGGGTCTCCGGGGGCGGACATTCAGTACTTC	CASSLAGSPGADIQYF
16	TRBV7-8	TRBJ1-5	.	TRBD1	TGTGCCAGCAGCCAACTCCCGGGACAGGGGCGTCAGCCCCAGCATTTT	CASSQLPGQGRQPQHF
12	TRBV2	TRBJ2-3	.	.	TGTGCCAGCGGGTTGGCCACAGATACGCAGTATTTT	CASGLATDTQYF
16	TRBV7-9	TRBJ2-7	.	TRBD1	TGTGCCAGCAGCTTAAAGGGGGGACAGGGGAAGTACGAGCAGTACTTC	CASSLKGGQGKYEQYF
15	TRBV28	TRBJ2-3	.	TRBD2	TGTGCCAGCACCCTCGGGGCGGGAGCTGCAGATACGCAGTATTTT	CASTLGAGAADTQYF
16	TRBV6-5	TRBJ1-1	.	.	TGTGCCAGCAGTTACTCGGGCCAGGACAAGAACACTGAAGCTTTCTTT	CASSYSGQDKNTEAFF
13	TRBV29-1	TRBJ2-7	.	.	TGCAGCGTTGAACCGAGGGACAATGGTGAGCAGTACTTC	CSVEPRDNGEQYF
14	TRBV12-3/TRBV12-4	TRBJ2-2	many	.	TGTGCCAGCAGGCCCGACAGGAACACCGGGGAGCTGTTTTTT	CASRPDRNTGELFF
13	TRBV20-1	TRBJ2-5	few	.	TGCAGTGCTCCCATATCGGGAGAAGAGACCCAGTACTTC	CSAPISGEETQYF
14	TRBV20-1	TRBJ2-3	few	TRBD2	TGCAGTGCCTGGACTAGCGGGAGGTCAGATACGCAGTATTTT	CSAWTSGRSDTQYF
13	TRBV14	TRBJ2-7	.	.	TGTGCCAGCAGCCTGATGCGTACCTACGAGCAGTACTTC	CASSLMRTYEQYF
18	TRBV9	TRBJ2-5	few	TRBD2	TGTGCCAGCAGCTACGGGACTAGCGGGGGCCCGGGTGAAGAGACCCAGTACTTC	CASSYGTSGGPGEETQYF
13	TRBV5-1	TRBJ1-1	few	TRBD1	TGCGCCAGCACCCCGGAGGGGGCCACTGAAGCTTTCTTT	CASTPEGATEAFF
10	TRBV2	TRBJ2-7	few	.	TGTGCCAGCTCCTCGCTCGAGCAGTACTTC	CASSSLEQYF
15	TRBV5-1	TRBJ1-4	.	.	TGCGCCAGCAGCTTTGCCGGGACCGAAGATGAAAAACTGTTTTTT	CASSFAGTEDEKLFF
13	TRBV12-3/TRBV12-4	TRBJ2-3	few	.	TGTGCCAGCAGTCCTACAGGGAAAGATACGCAGTATTTT	CASSPTGKDTQYF
14	TRBV10-3	TRBJ1-1	few	.	TGTGCCATCAGTGAGTCCGGGGGCAATACTGAAGCTTTCTTT	CAISESGGNTEAFF
14	TRBV20-1	TRBJ2-6	few	TRBD2	TGCAGTGCTACTAGCGGCTCTGGGGCCAACGTCCTGACTTTC	CSATSGSGANVLTF
13	TRBV10-3	TRBJ1-1	few	.	TGTGCCATCAGTGATTTCGTTAGGGCCGAAGCTTTCTTT	CAISDFVRAEAFF
13	TRBV27	TRBJ1-2	many	.	TGTGCCAGCAGTTTGCGAGGGTACTATGGCTACACCTTC	CASSLRGYYGYTF
13	TRBV10-2	TRBJ2-1	.	.	TGCGCCAGCAGTGTTGTCAGGGACTATGAGCAGTTCTTC	CASSVVRDYEQFF